The clone carrying this T cell receptor (beta chain) was seen a few times. Authors' processing steps: Reference gene primer amplification gave estimated nucleated cell counts. Generated by immunoSEQ multiplex PCR, the TCRdb table keeps only in-frame clones and is missing some. V, J and clone size are those of that table, while D and trimming were read from the DNA. The sample shows about 140,000 clones, 80% to 90% of them seen only once. The germline V gene encodes CDR1 MNHEY and CDR2 SMNVEV (reference sequence). CDR3 length equals 14 residues. V dropped 3 bases and J dropped 7 bases, with 13 bases sitting between them. The sample belongs to a study of blood T cell repertoires in COVID-19. About the study: Donors in the United States, Italy and Spain gave samples during acute or convalescent COVID-19. PBMCs, B-cell-depleted T cells, or T cells provided the cDNA or gDNA that made up the material.

This TCR was sampled from a woman aged 55-70 years with acute or convalescent COVID-19. Sequencing input: peripheral blood. This chain links TRBV27 with TRBJ1-5; weak D call: TRBD1 (5 bases). CDR3 coding DNA: TGTGCCAGCAGTTTGACAGCGAACGGCCAGCCCCAGCATTTT. Translating gives CASSLTANGQPQHF.